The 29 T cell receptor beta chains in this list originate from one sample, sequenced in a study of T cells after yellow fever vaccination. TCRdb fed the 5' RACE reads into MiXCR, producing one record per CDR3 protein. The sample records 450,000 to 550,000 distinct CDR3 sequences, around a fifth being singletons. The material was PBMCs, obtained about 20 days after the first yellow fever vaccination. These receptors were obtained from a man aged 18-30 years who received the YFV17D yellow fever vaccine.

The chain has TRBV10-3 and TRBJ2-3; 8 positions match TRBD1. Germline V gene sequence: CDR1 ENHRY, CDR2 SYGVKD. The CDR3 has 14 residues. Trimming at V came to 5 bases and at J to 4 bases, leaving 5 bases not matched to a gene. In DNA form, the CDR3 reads TGTGCCATCAGTCCACAGGGGGACCCAGATACGCAGTATTTT. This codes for CAISPQGDPDTQYF.

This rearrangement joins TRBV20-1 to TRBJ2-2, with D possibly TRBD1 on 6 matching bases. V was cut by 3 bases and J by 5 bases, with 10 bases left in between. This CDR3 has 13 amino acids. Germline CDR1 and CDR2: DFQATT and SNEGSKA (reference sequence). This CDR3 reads CSARNRATGELFF. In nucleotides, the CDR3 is TGCAGTGCTAGGAACAGGGCGACCGGGGAGCTGTTTTTT.

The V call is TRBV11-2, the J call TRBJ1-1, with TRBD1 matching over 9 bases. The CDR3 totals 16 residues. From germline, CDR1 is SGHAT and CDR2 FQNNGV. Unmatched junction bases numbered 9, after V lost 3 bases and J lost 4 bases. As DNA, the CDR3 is TGTGCCAGCAGCTTCCCCGACAGGGGGACGGGCACTGAAGCTTTCTTT. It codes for CASSFPDRGTGTEAFF.

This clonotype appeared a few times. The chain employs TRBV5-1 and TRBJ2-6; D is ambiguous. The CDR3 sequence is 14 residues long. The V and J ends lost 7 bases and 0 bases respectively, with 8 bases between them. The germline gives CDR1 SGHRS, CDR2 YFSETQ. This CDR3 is CASAQASGANVLTF. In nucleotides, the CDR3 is TGCGCCAGCGCACAAGCCTCTGGGGCCAACGTCCTGACTTTC.

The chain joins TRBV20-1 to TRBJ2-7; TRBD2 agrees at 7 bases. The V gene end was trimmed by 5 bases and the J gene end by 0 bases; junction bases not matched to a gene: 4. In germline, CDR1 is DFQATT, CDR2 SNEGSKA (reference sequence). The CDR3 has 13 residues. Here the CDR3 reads CSARGTNSYEQYV. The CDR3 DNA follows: TGCAGTGCTCGAGGGACTAACTCCTACGAGCAGTACGTC.

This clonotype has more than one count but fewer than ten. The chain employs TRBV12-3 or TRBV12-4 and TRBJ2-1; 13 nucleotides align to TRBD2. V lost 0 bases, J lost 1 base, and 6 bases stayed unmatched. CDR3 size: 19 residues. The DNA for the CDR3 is TGTGCCAGCAGTTTAGCAACACTAGCGGGGGGGCCGTCCTACAATGAGCAGTTCTTC. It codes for CASSLATLAGGPSYNEQFF.

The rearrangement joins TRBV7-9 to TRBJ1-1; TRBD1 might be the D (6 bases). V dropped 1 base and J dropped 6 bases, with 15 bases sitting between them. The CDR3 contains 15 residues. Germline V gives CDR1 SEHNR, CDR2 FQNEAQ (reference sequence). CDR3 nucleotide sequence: TGTGCCAGCAGCTTAGTGGAGGGGGGGGAGGCTGAAGCTTTCTTT. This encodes CASSLVEGGEAEAFF.

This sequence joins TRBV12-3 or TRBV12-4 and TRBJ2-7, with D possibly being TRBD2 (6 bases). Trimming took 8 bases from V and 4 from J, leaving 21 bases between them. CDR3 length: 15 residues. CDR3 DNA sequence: TGTGCCAGCTCCGGGGGTTTTGGTAAATCGTACGAGCAGTACGTC. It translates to CASSGGFGKSYEQYV.

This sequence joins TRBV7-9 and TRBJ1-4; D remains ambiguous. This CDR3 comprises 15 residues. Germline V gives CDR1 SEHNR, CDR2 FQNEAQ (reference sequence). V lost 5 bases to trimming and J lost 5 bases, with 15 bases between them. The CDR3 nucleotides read TGTGCCAGCAGCGCACAAGGAGGAGTGAATGAAAAACTGTTTTTT. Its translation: CASSAQGGVNEKLFF.

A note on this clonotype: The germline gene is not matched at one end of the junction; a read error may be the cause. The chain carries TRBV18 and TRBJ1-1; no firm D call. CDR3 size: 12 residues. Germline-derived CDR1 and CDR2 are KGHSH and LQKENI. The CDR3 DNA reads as TGTGCCAGCTCACGCACTTCCCCTGAAGTTTTCTTT. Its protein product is CASSRTSPEVFF.

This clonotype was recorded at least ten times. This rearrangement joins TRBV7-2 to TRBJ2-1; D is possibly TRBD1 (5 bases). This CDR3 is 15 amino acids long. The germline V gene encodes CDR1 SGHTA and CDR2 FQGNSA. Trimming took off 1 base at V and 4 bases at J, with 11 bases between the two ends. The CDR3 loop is CASSLGQGVYNEQFF. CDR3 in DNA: TGTGCCAGCAGCTTAGGCCAAGGGGTTTACAATGAGCAGTTCTTC. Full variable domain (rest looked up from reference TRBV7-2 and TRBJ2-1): GAGVSQSPSNKVTEKGKDVELRCDPISGHTALYWYRQSLGQGLEFLIYFQGNSAPDKSGLPSDRFSAERTGGSVSTLTIQRTQQEDSAVYLCASSLGQGVYNEQFFGPGTRLTVL.

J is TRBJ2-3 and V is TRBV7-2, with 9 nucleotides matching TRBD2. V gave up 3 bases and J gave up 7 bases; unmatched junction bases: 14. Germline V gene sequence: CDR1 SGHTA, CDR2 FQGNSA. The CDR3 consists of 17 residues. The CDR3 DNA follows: TGTGCCAGCAGCTTCATTTCCGGGGGACTAGCAGAGAATACGCAGTATTTT. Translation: CASSFISGGLAENTQYF. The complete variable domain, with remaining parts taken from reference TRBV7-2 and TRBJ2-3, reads GAGVSQSPSNKVTEKGKDVELRCDPISGHTALYWYRQSLGQGLEFLIYFQGNSAPDKSGLPSDRFSAERTGGSVSTLTIQRTQQEDSAVYLCASSFISGGLAENTQYFGPGTRLTVL.

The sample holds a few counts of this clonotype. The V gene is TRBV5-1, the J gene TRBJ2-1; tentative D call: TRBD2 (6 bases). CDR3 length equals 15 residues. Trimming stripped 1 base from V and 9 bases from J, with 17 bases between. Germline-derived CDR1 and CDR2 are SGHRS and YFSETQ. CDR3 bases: TGCGCCAGCAGCTTGTCGGGGAGGAACCACATTGAGCAGTTCTTC. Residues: CASSLSGRNHIEQFF.

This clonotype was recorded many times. The CDR3 loop is CASSQQQGHEQYF. The CDR3, as DNA: TGTGCCAGCAGTCAACAACAGGGTCACGAGCAGTACTTC. This chain connects TRBV12-3 or TRBV12-4 to TRBJ2-7, with a weak D call TRBD1 (6 bases). Trimming pared 5 bases from V and 5 bases from J, leaving 13 bases between. The CDR3 is 13 amino acids.

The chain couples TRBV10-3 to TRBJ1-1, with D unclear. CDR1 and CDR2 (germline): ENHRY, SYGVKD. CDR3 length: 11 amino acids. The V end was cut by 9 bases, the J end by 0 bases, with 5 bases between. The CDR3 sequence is CAIQVNTEAFF. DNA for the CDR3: TGTGCCATTCAGGTGAACACTGAAGCTTTCTTT.

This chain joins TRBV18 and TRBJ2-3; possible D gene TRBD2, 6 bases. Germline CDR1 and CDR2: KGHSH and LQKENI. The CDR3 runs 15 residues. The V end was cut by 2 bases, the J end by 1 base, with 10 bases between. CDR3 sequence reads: CASSPRREGTDTQYF. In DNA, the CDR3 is TGTGCCAGCTCACCAAGAAGGGAGGGCACAGATACGCAGTATTTT.

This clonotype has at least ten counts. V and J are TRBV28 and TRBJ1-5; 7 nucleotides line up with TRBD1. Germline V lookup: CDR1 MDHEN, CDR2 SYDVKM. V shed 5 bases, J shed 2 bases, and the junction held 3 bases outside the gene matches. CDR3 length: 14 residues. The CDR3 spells CASSPTGRNQPQHF. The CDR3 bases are TGTGCCAGCAGTCCGACAGGGCGCAATCAGCCCCAGCATTTT.

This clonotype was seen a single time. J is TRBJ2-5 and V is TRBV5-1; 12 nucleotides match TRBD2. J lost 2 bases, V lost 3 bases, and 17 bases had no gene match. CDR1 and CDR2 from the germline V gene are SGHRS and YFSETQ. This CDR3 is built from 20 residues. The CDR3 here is CASSSAPTFLLAGGQETQYF. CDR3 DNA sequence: TGCGCCAGCAGCTCGGCGCCCACCTTTTTACTAGCGGGGGGACAAGAGACCCAGTACTTC.

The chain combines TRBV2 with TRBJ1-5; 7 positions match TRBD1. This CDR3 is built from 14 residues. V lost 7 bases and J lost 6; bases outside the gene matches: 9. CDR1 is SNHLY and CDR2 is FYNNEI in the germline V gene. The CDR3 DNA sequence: TGTGCCAGCACCCCGGGACAGTCCCTTCAGCCCCAGCATTTT. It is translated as CASTPGQSLQPQHF.

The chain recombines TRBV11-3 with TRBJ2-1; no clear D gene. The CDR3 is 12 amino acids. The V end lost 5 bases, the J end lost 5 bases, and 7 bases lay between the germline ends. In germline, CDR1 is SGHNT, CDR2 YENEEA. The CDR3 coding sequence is TGTGCCAGCAGCCACACCCACAATGAGCAGTTCTTC. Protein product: CASSHTHNEQFF.

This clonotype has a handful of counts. The CDR3 reads CSVALEFNQPQHF. The CDR3 DNA is TGCAGCGTTGCGTTGGAGTTTAATCAGCCCCAGCATTTT. The genes are TRBV29-1 and TRBJ1-5; D gene ambiguous. The germline V gene has CDR1 SQVTM and CDR2 ANQGSEA. The CDR3 is made up of 13 amino acids. Trimming pared 4 bases from V and 4 bases from J, leaving 11 bases between.

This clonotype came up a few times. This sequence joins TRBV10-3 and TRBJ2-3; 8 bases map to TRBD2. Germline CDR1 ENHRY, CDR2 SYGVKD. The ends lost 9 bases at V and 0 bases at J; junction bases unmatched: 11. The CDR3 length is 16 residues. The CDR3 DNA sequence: TGTGCCATGGCGGATGGGCGGGGGGCCAGCACAGATACGCAGTATTTT. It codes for CAMADGRGASTDTQYF.

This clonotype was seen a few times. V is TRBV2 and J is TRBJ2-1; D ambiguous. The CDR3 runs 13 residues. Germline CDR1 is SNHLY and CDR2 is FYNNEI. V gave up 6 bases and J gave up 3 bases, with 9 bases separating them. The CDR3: CASSLPDYNEQFF. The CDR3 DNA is TGTGCCAGCAGCCTTCCCGACTACAATGAGCAGTTCTTC.

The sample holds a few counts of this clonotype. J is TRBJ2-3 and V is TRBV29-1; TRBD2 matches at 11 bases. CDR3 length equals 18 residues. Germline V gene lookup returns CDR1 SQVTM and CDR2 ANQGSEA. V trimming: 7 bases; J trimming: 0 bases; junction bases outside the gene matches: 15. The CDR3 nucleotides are TGCAGCGCGTGTAGCGGGGGGGTTTCCCGTACGAGCACAGATACGCAGTATTTT. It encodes CSACSGGVSRTSTDTQYF.

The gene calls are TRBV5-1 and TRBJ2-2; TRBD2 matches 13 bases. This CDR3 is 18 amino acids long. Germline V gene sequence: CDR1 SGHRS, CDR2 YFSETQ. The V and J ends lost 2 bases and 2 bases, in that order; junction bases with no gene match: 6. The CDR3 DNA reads TGCGCCAGCAGCTTCAAGACTAGCGGGGGGTCCAACACCGGGGAGCTGTTTTTT. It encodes CASSFKTSGGSNTGELFF. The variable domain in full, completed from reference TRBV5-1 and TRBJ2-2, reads KAGVTQTPRYLIKTRGQQVTLSCSPISGHRSVSWYQQTPGQGLQFLFEYFSETQRNKGNFPGRFSGRQFSNSRSEMNVSTLELGDSALYLCASSFKTSGGSNTGELFFGEGSRLTVL.

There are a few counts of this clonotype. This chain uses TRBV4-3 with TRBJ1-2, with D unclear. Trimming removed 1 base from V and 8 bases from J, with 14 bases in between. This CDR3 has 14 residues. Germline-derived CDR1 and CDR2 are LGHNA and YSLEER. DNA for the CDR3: TGCGCCAGCAGCCAAGTGGTAGACATAGGCGGCTACACCTTC. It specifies CASSQVVDIGGYTF.

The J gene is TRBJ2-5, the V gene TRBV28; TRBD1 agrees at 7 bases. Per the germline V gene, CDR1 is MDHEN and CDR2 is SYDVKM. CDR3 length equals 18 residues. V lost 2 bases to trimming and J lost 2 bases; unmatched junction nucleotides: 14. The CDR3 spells CASSLPRQGWTRQETQYF. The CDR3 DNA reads TGTGCCAGCAGTTTACCGCGACAGGGCTGGACCCGGCAAGAGACCCAGTACTTC.

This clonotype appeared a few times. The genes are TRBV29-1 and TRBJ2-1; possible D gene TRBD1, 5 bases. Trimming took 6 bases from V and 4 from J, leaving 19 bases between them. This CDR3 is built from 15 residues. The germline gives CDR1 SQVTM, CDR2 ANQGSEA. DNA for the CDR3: TGCAGCGTCACTCCCCGACAGAGGAAATACAATGAGCAGTTCTTC. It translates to CSVTPRQRKYNEQFF.

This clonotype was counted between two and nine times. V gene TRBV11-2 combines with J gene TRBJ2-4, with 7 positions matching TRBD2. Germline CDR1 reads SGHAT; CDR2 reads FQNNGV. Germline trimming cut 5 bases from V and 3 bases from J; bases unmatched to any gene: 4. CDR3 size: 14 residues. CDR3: CASSLTGGKNIQYF. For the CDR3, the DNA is TGTGCCAGCAGCCTGACGGGAGGCAAAAACATTCAGTACTTC.